One and the same sample provided the 20 T cell receptor beta chains below, sequenced in a study of CD4 and CD8 cells across lung adenocarcinoma regions. From the PCR reads, TCRdb called clonotypes with MiXCR, one entry per CDR3 protein. The sample comprises a few thousand distinct CDR3 sequences, 50% to 70% of which are singletons, and 20% rests with the top ten. The sample taken for sequencing was CD4+ T cells from the margin of a lung tumor. All receptors come from a female donor with lung adenocarcinoma. The CD4 and CD8 labels of this study may be unreliable.

The chain combines TRBV6-5 with TRBJ2-1; D might be TRBD2 (6 bases). CDR3 length: 14 amino acids. Trimming left V 0 bases short and J 7 bases short, with 10 bases between. Germline CDR1 reads MNHEY; CDR2 reads SVGAGI. The CDR3 DNA is TGTGCCAGCAGTTACTCGATTCGGGGGAATGAGCAGTTCTTC. Encoded protein: CASSYSIRGNEQFF.

This sequence joins TRBV6-1 and TRBJ2-1; no reliable D call. V lost 7 bases to trimming and J lost 3 bases, with 10 bases between them. Germline assignment: CDR1 MNHNS and CDR2 SASEGT. The CDR3 spans 13 residues. CDR3 sequence reads: CASKLGIYNEQFF. DNA of the CDR3: TGTGCCAGCAAATTAGGGATCTACAATGAGCAGTTCTTC.

The J gene is TRBJ2-5, the V gene TRBV7-2; perhaps TRBD2 as D (6 bases). Between the trimmed V and J ends, which lost 7 bases and 1 base, there was a span of 16 bases. CDR1 SGHTA and CDR2 FQGNSA come from the germline V gene. The CDR3 contains 15 residues. In nucleotides, the CDR3 is TGTGCCAGCACCACTTCGCGGGACTCCCAAGAGACCCAGTACTTC. It codes for CASTTSRDSQETQYF.

The chain carries TRBV6-5 and TRBJ1-1; D not certain. The CDR3 is made up of 13 amino acids. V lost 5 bases to trimming and J lost 5 bases, with 12 bases between them. The germline CDR1 and CDR2 sequences are MNHEY and SVGAGI. CDR3 DNA sequence: TGTGCCAGCAGTCACCCTGGCGATACTGAAGCTTTCTTT. Protein: CASSHPGDTEAFF.

The CDR3 bases are TGCGCCAGCAGCAGAACCTCCAACGGACTAGCGGGCTACGAGCAGTACTTC. This encodes CASSRTSNGLAGYEQYF. V and J are TRBV10-2 and TRBJ2-1; TRBD2 agrees at 11 bases. The last part of the DNA fits TRBJ2-7 better; the J call may be wrong. Germline lookup yields CDR1 WSHSY and CDR2 SAAADI. This CDR3 is 17 amino acids long.

The chain has TRBV6-1 and TRBJ2-6; D is possibly TRBD1 (5 bases). The CDR3 consists of 18 residues. In germline, CDR1 is MNHNS, CDR2 SASEGT. Trimming removed 5 bases at V and 8 bases at J, with 25 bases between. CDR3 loop: CASSPSGIELRRPNVLTF. Written as DNA, the CDR3 is TGTGCCAGCAGTCCCTCAGGGATCGAGCTGAGAAGGCCCAACGTCCTGACTTTC.

The chain recombines TRBV6-1 with TRBJ2-3; 10 nucleotides line up with TRBD2. This CDR3 spans 16 amino acids. V shed 8 bases, J shed 4 bases, and the junction held 12 bases outside the gene matches. Germline V gene data show CDR1 as MNHNS and CDR2 as SASEGT. The CDR3 region has the DNA TGTGCCAGCGCCGCACCAGCGGGAGGGCCATCAGATACGCAGTATTTT. It specifies CASAAPAGGPSDTQYF.

The V gene is TRBV20-1, the J gene TRBJ2-1; 7 bases align to TRBD1. V gave up 5 bases and J gave up 1 base; unmatched junction bases: 5. The CDR3 is 14 residues long. Germline V gene data show CDR1 as DFQATT and CDR2 as SNEGSKA (reference sequence). As DNA, the CDR3 is TGCAGTGCTGAGGGGGCTGTTTCCTACAATGAGCAGTTCTTC. Protein sequence: CSAEGAVSYNEQFF.

This clonotype qualifies as medium-sized. The DNA for the CDR3 is TGCGCCAGCAGAGTAGTCTTAGGGGGCAGGGAGACCCAGTACTTC. Protein product: CASRVVLGGRETQYF. V and J are TRBV4-1 and TRBJ2-5, with 7 bases fitting TRBD1. The trim removed 6 bases at V and 5 bases at J, leaving 12 bases unmatched. Germline V gene data show CDR1 as MGHRA and CDR2 as YSYEKL. The CDR3 consists of 15 residues.

This clonotype ranks as medium-sized (0.01 to 0.1%). The chain combines TRBV6-5 with TRBJ2-1; 12 bases match TRBD2. The J call is uncertain, as TRBJ2-7 better fits the DNA end. Germline CDR1 MNHEY, CDR2 SVGAGI. The length of the CDR3 is 17 residues. CDR3: CASSSIRTSGAPREQYF. DNA for the CDR3: TGTGCCAGCAGTTCAATTCGGACTAGCGGGGCCCCTAGGGAGCAGTACTTC.

The chain is built from TRBV10-3 and TRBJ2-2; D may match TRBD1 or TRBD2 (5 bases each). The CDR3 totals 16 residues. Trimming took off 10 bases at V and 1 base at J, with 19 bases between the two ends. The germline V gene encodes CDR1 ENHRY and CDR2 SYGVKD. CDR3 nucleotide sequence: TGTGCCACGAATCAATACCGGGACCAGAACACCGGGGAGCTGTTTTTT. It encodes CATNQYRDQNTGELFF.

This clonotype has a handful of counts. The chain is built from TRBV27 and TRBJ1-5, with D possibly matching TRBD1 (6 bases). Germline V gene sequence: CDR1 MNHEY, CDR2 SMNVEV (reference sequence). V gave up 5 bases and J gave up 0 bases, with 11 bases separating them. This CDR3 comprises 15 residues. The DNA of the CDR3 is TGTGCCAGCAGTGTACAGGGAAATAGCAATCAGCCCCAGCATTTT. This sequence encodes CASSVQGNSNQPQHF.

The chain joins TRBV6-1 to TRBJ2-1, with D possibly being TRBD2 (6 bases). The DNA end favors TRBJ2-5, so the J call may be wrong. Germline V gives CDR1 MNHNS, CDR2 SASEGT. CDR3 length: 16 residues. CDR3 DNA: TGTGCCAGCGGGGGGAGAGGGGCCGGGGCCCCAGATACCCAGTACTTC. It codes for CASGGRGAGAPDTQYF.

As DNA, the CDR3 is TGTGCCACCAGGGGGGGGGACAGTTACTACGAGCAGTACTTC. Its translation is CATRGGDSYYEQYF. The chain combines TRBV27 with TRBJ2-7, with D perhaps matching TRBD1 or TRBD2 (7 bases each). The germline V and J ends were trimmed by 10 bases and 3 bases, with 19 bases remaining between them. The germline V gene has CDR1 MNHEY and CDR2 SMNVEV (reference sequence). The CDR3 length is 14 residues.

By share, this clonotype counts as medium-sized. The chain links TRBV6-1 to TRBJ2-1, with D perhaps TRBD1 or TRBD2 (6 bases each). With 2 bases removed from V and 3 bases from J, the gap between germline ends came to 8 bases. The CDR3 length is 14 residues. Germline V gives CDR1 MNHNS, CDR2 SASEGT. CDR3 amino acids: CASSERGVYNEQFF. The CDR3 bases are TGTGCCAGCAGTGAAAGGGGGGTCTACAATGAGCAGTTCTTC.

With respect to this clonotype: The germline gene is not matched at one end of the junction; a read error may be the cause. This chain connects TRBV6-1 to TRBJ2-3; 8 nucleotides align to TRBD1. CDR3 size: 15 residues. Per germline, CDR1 MNHNS and CDR2 SASEGT. CDR3 nucleotide sequence: TGTGCCAGCAGTGAAGCGTCAGGGGGCAAAGATACGCAGTACTTT. It codes for CASSEASGGKDTQYF.

By share, this clonotype ranks as large (0.1 to 1%). The gene calls are TRBV28 and TRBJ2-1; 11 nucleotides match TRBD2. The DNA matches TRBJ2-7 better at its end, which makes the J call doubtful. Germline V gene data show CDR1 as MDHEN and CDR2 as SYDVKM. The CDR3 has 16 amino acids. The DNA of the CDR3 is TGTGCCAGCAGTTCTGGACTAGCGGGCTTACTGGGCGAGCAGTACTTC. Protein product: CASSSGLAGLLGEQYF.

By frequency in the sample, this clonotype is medium-sized (0.01 to 0.1%). This chain uses TRBV27 with TRBJ2-1; 8 nucleotides align to TRBD1. The J call could be wrong; TRBJ2-7 is a better fit for the DNA end. The germline gives CDR1 MNHEY, CDR2 SMNVEV (reference sequence). There are 14 residues in the CDR3. CDR3 region: CATWGQDSSYEQYF. The CDR3 coding sequence is TGTGCCACCTGGGGACAGGACAGCTCCTACGAGCAGTACTTC.

The chain is built from TRBV6-1 and TRBJ2-5; D possibly corresponds to TRBD2 (5 bases). The J call may be mistaken, given a closer DNA end match to TRBJ2-7. This CDR3 contains 14 residues. The V gene's germline CDR1 is MNHNS and CDR2 SASEGT. As DNA, the CDR3 is TGTGCCAGCAGCCTCGGACTCGTGGGCTACGAGCAGTACTTC. It translates to CASSLGLVGYEQYF.

In this sample, this clonotype turned up a few times. The J gene is TRBJ1-2, the V gene TRBV6-5, with a weak D call TRBD1 (6 bases). CDR1 MNHEY and CDR2 SVGAGI come from the germline V gene. V was pared by 2 bases and J by 0 bases, with 10 bases between. This CDR3 has 15 amino acids. CDR3 DNA: TGTGCCAGCAGTTACACACAGGGAACTAACTATGGCTACACCTTC. Protein product: CASSYTQGTNYGYTF.